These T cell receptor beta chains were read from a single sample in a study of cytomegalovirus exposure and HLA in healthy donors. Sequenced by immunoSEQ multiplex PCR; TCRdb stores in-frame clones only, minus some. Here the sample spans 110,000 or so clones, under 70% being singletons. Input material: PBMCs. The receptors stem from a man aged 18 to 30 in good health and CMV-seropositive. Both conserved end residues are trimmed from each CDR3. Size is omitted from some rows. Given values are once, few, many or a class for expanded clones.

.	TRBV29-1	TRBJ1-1	SVPGNTEAF
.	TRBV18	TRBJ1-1	ASSPQTAGYNTEAF
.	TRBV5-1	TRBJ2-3	ASSLYLARTDTQY
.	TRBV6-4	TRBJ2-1	ASSGTGTNEQF
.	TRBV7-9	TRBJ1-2	ASSLGSGNYGYT
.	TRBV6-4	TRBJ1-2	ASSPDRGRYGYT
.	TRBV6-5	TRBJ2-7	ASSTGSYEQY
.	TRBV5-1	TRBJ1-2	ASSPQTWSGYT
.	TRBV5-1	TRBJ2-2	ASSPGQGAKTGELF
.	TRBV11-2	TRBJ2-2	ASSSRTGGASGELF
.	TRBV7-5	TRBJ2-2	VRKPGIPRTGELF
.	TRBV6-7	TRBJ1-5	ASRAQGGSNQPQH
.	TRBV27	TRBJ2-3	ASSLYPLPADTQY
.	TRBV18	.	ASSPMMSSGEQY
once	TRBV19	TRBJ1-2	ASGDRGQVYGYT
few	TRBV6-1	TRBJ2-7	ASAFRDSNSYEQY
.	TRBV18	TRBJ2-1	ASWHRVDNEQF
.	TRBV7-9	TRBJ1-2	ASSLTALRNTPNYGYT
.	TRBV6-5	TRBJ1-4	ASRTGGSEKLF
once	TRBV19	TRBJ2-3	ASSIQGRTTDTQY
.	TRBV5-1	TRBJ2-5	ASSLMTSGEQETQY
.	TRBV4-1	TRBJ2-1	ASSGRGGEKPYNEQF
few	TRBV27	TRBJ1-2	ASSRATGGAGYT